The clone carrying this T cell receptor beta chain is labeled as large. The antigen remains unidentified. The source of the sample is a study of T cell responses to AZD1222 COVID-19 vaccine. Broader study findings: White British donors predominated, females outnumbered males, and clonal diversity was possibly underestimated. It was only a handful of AZD1222 recipients who were seropositive at baseline.

The data were produced by immunoSEQ multiplex PCR, yet TCRdb's version contains in-frame clones alone and is incomplete. Of 70,000 or so clones detected, about 80% appear once; the ten largest clones hold 6.5%. The sequence was collected from an adult who received the AZD1222 COVID-19 vaccine. The source material was peripheral blood, sampled 28 days after the second AZD1222 dose.

CDR3 in DNA: TGCGCCAGCAGCTTCCAGGGGGAAGATACGCAGTATTTT. Its protein is CASSFQGEDTQYF. The chain is built from TRBV5-1 and TRBJ2-3; 7 bases line up with TRBD1. Germline CDR1 is SGHRS and CDR2 is YFSETQ. The CDR3 loop spans 13 amino acids. The ends lost 2 bases at V and 5 bases at J; junction bases unmatched: 2.